Listed here are 9 T cell receptor beta chains from one sample, sequenced in a study of blood T cell repertoires in COVID-19. Only in-frame clones appear in the TCRdb table, and some are missing; sequencing was by immunoSEQ multiplex PCR. The data hold around 460,000 clones, with around 90% observed a single time. Sequencing was done on a sample of peripheral blood. These receptors came from a man younger than 30 with COVID-19, enrolled during active disease.

The chain couples TRBV12-5 to TRBJ1-2; D gene ambiguous. CDR3 length: 14 residues. Germline lookup yields CDR1 LGHNT and CDR2 FRNRAP. The V end lost 0 bases, the J end lost 8 bases, and 13 bases lay between the germline ends. In DNA form, the CDR3 reads TGTGCTAGTGGTTTGGTAGACCGGGATGGGGGCTACACCTTC. It codes for CASGLVDRDGGYTF.

The genes are TRBV5-1 and TRBJ1-4; 9 bases agree with TRBD1. The CDR3 is made up of 15 amino acids. Germline CDR1 reads SGHRS; CDR2 reads YFSETQ. Germline trimming cut 4 bases from V and 8 bases from J; bases unmatched to any gene: 9. The CDR3 coding sequence is TGCGCCAGCAGCCCACTACAGGGGGCTTTGGAAAAACTGTTTTTT. This sequence encodes CASSPLQGALEKLFF.

The chain combines TRBV2 with TRBJ2-3; 9 bases line up with TRBD2. The V and J ends lost 6 bases and 2 bases, in that order; junction bases with no gene match: 9. The CDR3 is 16 residues long. CDR1 and CDR2 (germline): SNHLY, FYNNEI. The chain's CDR3 is CASSLLAGEITDTQYF. CDR3 coding DNA: TGTGCCAGCAGCTTATTAGCGGGGGAAATCACAGATACGCAGTATTTT.

The V and J genes are TRBV11-2 and TRBJ1-5; possible D gene TRBD1, 6 bases. Trimming shortened V by 0 bases and J by 11 bases, and 8 bases separated the two germline ends. The CDR3 is 12 residues long. The germline V gene has CDR1 SGHAT and CDR2 FQNNGV. The DNA for the CDR3 is TGTGCCAGCAGCTTAGACAACAGGGCCCAGCATTTT. It is translated as CASSLDNRAQHF. Full variable domain (rest looked up from reference TRBV11-2 and TRBJ1-5): EAGVAQSPRYKIIEKRQSVAFWCNPISGHATLYWYQQILGQGPKLLIQFQNNGVVDDSQLPKDRFSAERLKGVDSTLKIQPAKLEDSAVYLCASSLDNRAQHFGDGTRLSIL.

The V gene is TRBV16, the J gene TRBJ2-1; TRBD2 might be the D (5 bases). Trimming left V 4 bases short and J 10 bases short, with 14 bases between. The CDR3 has 13 residues. CDR1 and CDR2 (germline): KGHSY, FQNENV. CDR3 loop: CASSRPREGEQFF. CDR3 coding DNA: TGTGCCAGCAGCCGCCCCCGAGAGGGAGAGCAGTTCTTC.

The chain combines TRBV14 with TRBJ1-2, with D hard to call. This CDR3 has 13 amino acids. V lost 3 bases, J lost 3 bases, and 8 bases lay in between. Germline lookup yields CDR1 SGHDN and CDR2 FVKESK. The CDR3 here is CASSHNQDYGYTF. CDR3 coding DNA: TGTGCCAGCAGCCACAACCAGGACTATGGCTACACCTTC.

In this sample, this clone turned up once. The V gene is TRBV29-1, the J gene TRBJ1-2, with 10 positions matching TRBD1. V shed 5 bases, J shed 8 bases, and the junction held 11 bases outside the gene matches. This CDR3 comprises 14 residues. From germline, CDR1 is SQVTM and CDR2 ANQGSEA. The CDR3 DNA is TGCAGCGTTAACCCCGGGACAGGGGTTGGGGGCTACACCTTC. It encodes CSVNPGTGVGGYTF.

Here the CDR3 DNA reads TGCGCCAGCAGTCCAACCCAGCGGGAGGAAAACAATGAGCAGTTCTTC. This sequence encodes CASSPTQREENNEQFF. The V and J genes are TRBV5-1 and TRBJ2-1, with 9 bases identical to TRBD2. Germline assignment: CDR1 SGHRS and CDR2 YFSETQ. The CDR3 is made up of 16 amino acids. The J segment lost 5 bases and the V segment lost 5 bases, leaving 11 bases of the junction unmatched.

The chain links TRBV27 to TRBJ2-7, with D possibly matching TRBD1 (5 bases). CDR1 is MNHEY, CDR2 SMNVEV, per germline (reference sequence). CDR3 length: 15 amino acids. V dropped 2 bases and J dropped 4 bases, with 15 bases sitting between them. The CDR3 sequence is CASSLTPAGQYEQYF. CDR3 DNA: TGTGCCAGCAGTTTAACCCCTGCAGGGCAGTACGAGCAGTACTTC.